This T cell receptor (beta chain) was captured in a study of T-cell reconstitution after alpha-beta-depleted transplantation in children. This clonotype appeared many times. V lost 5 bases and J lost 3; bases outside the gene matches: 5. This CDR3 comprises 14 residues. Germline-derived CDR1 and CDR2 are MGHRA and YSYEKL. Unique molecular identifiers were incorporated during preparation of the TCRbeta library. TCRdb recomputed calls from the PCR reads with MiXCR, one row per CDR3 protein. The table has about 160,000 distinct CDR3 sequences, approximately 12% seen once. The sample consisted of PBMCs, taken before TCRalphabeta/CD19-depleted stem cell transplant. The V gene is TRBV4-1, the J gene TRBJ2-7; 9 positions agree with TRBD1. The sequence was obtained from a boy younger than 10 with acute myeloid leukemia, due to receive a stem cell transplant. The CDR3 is CASSSTTGGYEQYF. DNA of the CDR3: TGCGCCAGCAGCTCTACGACAGGGGGCTACGAGCAGTACTTC.